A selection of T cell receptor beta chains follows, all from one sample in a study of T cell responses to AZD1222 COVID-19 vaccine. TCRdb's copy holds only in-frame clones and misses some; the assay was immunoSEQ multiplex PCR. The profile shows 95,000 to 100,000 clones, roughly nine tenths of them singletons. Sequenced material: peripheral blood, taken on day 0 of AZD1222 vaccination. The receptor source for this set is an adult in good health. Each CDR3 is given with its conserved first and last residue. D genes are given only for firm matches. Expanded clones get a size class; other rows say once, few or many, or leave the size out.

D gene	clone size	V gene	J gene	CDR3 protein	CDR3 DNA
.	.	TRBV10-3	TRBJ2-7	CAISGAGASYEQYF	TGTGCCATCAGTGGGGCGGGTGCCTCCTACGAGCAGTACTTC
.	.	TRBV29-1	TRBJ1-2	CSVDWYGGYGYTF	TGCAGCGTTGATTGGTACGGGGGCTATGGCTACACCTTC
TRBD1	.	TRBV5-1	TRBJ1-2	CASSLSGTGHGYTF	TGCGCCAGCAGCTTGTCTGGGACAGGGCATGGCTACACCTTC
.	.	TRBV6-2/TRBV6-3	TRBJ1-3	CASSVRTEHGNTIYF	TGTGCCAGCAGTGTGCGGACAGAACATGGAAACACCATATATTTT
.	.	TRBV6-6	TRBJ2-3	CASSTGLITDTQYF	TGTGCCAGCAGCACGGGACTCATCACAGATACGCAGTATTTT
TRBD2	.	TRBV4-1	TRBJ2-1	CASSQGLARSPYNEQFF	TGCGCCAGCAGCCAAGGACTAGCCCGATCCCCCTACAATGAGCAGTTCTTC
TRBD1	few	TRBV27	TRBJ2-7	CASSKPGQGHEQYF	TGTGCCAGCAGTAAGCCGGGACAGGGTCACGAGCAGTACTTC
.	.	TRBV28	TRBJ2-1	CASSLSPRQSEQFF	TGTGCCAGCAGTTTATCTCCGCGGCAAAGTGAGCAGTTCTTC
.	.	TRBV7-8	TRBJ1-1	CASSLDYLREDAFF	TGTGCCAGCAGCCTCGATTACTTAAGGGAGGACGCTTTCTTT
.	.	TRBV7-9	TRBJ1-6	CASSLSASPLHF	TGTGCCAGCAGCTTATCAGCTTCACCCCTCCACTTT
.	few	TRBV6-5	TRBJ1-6	CASDLDGLGSPLHF	TGTGCCAGTGACTTGGACGGACTTGGTTCACCCCTCCACTTT
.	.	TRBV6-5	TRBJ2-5	CASSYEPTETQYF	TGTGCCAGCAGTTACGAGCCTACCGAGACCCAGTACTTC
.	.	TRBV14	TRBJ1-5	CASSQGYNQPQHF	TGTGCCAGCAGCCAGGGCTACAATCAGCCCCAGCATTTT
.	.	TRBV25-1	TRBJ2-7	CASSEVGGSLHEQYF	TGTGCCAGCAGTGAAGTCGGAGGCTCTCTGCACGAGCAGTACTTC
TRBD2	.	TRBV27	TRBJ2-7	CASSRLAGGVSYEQYF	TGTGCCAGCAGTAGGCTAGCGGGAGGGGTTTCATACGAGCAGTACTTC
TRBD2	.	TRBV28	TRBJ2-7	CASSLWAGASGRVEQYF	TGTGCCAGCAGTTTATGGGCTGGGGCTAGCGGGAGGGTCGAGCAGTACTTC
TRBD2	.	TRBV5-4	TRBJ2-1	CASRASGRWGQFF	TGTGCCAGCAGGGCTAGCGGGAGGTGGGGGCAGTTCTTC
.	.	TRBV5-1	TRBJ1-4	CASKERAGVVEKLFF	TGCGCCAGCAAGGAAAGGGCAGGGGTTGTTGAAAAACTGTTTTTT
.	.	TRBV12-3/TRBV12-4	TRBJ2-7	CASMRVAEQYF	TGTGCCAGCATGAGGGTGGCCGAGCAGTACTTC
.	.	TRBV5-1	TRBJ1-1	CASSAHSPGDTEAFF	TGCGCCAGCAGCGCCCACAGCCCTGGGGACACTGAAGCTTTCTTT
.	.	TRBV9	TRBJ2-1	CASSVGTLGSYNEQFF	TGTGCCAGCAGCGTAGGGACTTTAGGCTCCTACAATGAGCAGTTCTTC
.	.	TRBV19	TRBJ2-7	CASSMIIGGPYEQYF	TGTGCCAGTAGTATGATAATCGGGGGCCCCTACGAGCAGTACTTC
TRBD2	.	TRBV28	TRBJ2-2	CATRWEREDYTGELFF	TGTGCCACCCGGTGGGAGCGGGAGGATTACACCGGGGAGCTGTTTTTT
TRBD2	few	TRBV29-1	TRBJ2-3	CSVGAGESTDTQYF	TGCAGCGTTGGGGCGGGAGAGAGCACAGATACGCAGTATTTT
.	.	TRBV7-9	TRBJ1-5	CASSLTGTLASQPQHF	TGTGCCAGCAGCCTAACCGGGACACTGGCCAGTCAGCCCCAGCATTTT
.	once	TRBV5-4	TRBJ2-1	CASSPEAGRNEQFF	TGTGCCAGCAGCCCGGAAGCGGGTCGCAATGAGCAGTTCTTC
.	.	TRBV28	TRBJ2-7	CASSPYRGGSSYEQYF	TGTGCCAGCAGTCCCTACAGGGGGGGGAGCTCCTACGAGCAGTACTTC
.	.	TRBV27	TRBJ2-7	CASSQSISYEQYF	TGTGCCAGCAGCCAGTCTATATCCTACGAGCAGTACTTC
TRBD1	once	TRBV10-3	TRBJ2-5	CAIREGAGEETQYF	TGTGCCATCAGAGAGGGGGCTGGGGAAGAGACCCAGTACTTC
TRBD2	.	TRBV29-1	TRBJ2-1	CSVEDLTSGLNEQFF	TGCAGCGTTGAAGATCTTACTAGCGGGCTGAATGAGCAGTTCTTC
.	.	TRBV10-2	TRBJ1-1	CASSEGVNTEAFF	TGCGCCAGCAGTGAAGGGGTGAACACTGAAGCTTTCTTT
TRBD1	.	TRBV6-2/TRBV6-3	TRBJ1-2	CASSYTTGIYGYTF	TGTGCCAGCAGTTATACGACAGGGATCTATGGCTACACCTTC
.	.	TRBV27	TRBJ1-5	CASSPPGISGQPQHF	TGTGCCAGCAGTCCCCCCGGTATTTCGGGTCAGCCCCAGCATTTT
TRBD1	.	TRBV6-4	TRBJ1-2	CASSQDRGHGYTF	TGTGCCAGCAGTCAAGACAGGGGGCATGGCTACACCTTC
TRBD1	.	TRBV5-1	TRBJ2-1	CASSGTGTGVDNEQFF	TGCGCCAGCAGCGGTACCGGGACAGGGGTGGACAATGAGCAGTTCTTC
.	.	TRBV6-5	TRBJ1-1	CASRLDRNTEAFF	TGTGCCAGCAGACTTGACAGGAACACTGAAGCTTTCTTT
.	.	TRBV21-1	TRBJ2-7	CASSRTAHEQYF	TGTGCCAGCAGCAGGACAGCTCACGAGCAGTACTTC
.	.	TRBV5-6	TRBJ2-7	CASRYSGGLSYEQYF	TGTGCCAGCAGATACTCAGGGGGACTCAGCTACGAGCAGTACTTC
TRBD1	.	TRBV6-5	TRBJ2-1	CAVRSPGQNDNEQFF	TGTGCCGTGAGATCGCCGGGACAGAACGACAATGAGCAGTTCTTC
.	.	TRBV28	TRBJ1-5	CASTTGGQPPQPQHF	TGTGCCAGCACTACGGGGGGGCAGCCGCCCCAGCCCCAGCATTTT
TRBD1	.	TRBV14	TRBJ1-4	CASSPRGLSEKLFF	TGTGCCAGCAGCCCCAGGGGGCTAAGCGAAAAACTGTTTTTT
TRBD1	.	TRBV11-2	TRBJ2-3	CASSLIGTEGDTQYF	TGTGCCAGCAGCTTAATTGGGACAGAGGGAGATACGCAGTATTTT
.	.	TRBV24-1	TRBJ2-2	CATSDTRQLNTGELFF	TGTGCCACCAGTGATACGCGGCAGCTTAACACCGGGGAGCTGTTTTTT
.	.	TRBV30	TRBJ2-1	CAWSSGAGNEQFF	TGTGCCTGGAGTTCCGGAGCAGGCAATGAGCAGTTCTTC
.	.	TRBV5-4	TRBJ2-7	CASSAGGTAGHYEQYF	TGTGCCAGCAGCGCGGGCGGGACGGCTGGGCACTACGAGCAGTACTTC
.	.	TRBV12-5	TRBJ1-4	CASGTGLNEKLFF	TGTGCTAGTGGGACAGGCTTAAATGAAAAACTGTTTTTT
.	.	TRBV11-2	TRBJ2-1	CASSLGGLRWSSYNEQFF	TGTGCCAGCAGCTTAGGGGGTCTACGCTGGAGCTCCTACAATGAGCAGTTCTTC
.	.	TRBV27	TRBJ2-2	CASSPSGGVTNTGELFF	TGTGCCAGCAGTCCCTCCGGTGGGGTAACGAACACCGGGGAGCTGTTTTTT
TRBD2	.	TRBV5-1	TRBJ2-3	CASSLTSGGSTDTQYF	TGCGCCAGCAGCTTGACATCGGGAGGGAGCACAGATACGCAGTATTTT
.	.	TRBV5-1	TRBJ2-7	CASRPDGTYEQYF	TGCGCCAGCAGACCGGACGGAACCTACGAGCAGTACTTC
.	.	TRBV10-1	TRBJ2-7	CASNQGVSYEQYF	TGCGCCAGCAATCAGGGTGTCTCCTACGAGCAGTACTTC